This T cell receptor (beta chain) was retrieved from a study of blood T cell repertoires in COVID-19. On the study more broadly: Sources were T cells, B-cell-depleted T cells, or PBMCs; the material itself was cDNA or gDNA.

CDR1 and CDR2 from the germline V gene are SQVTM and ANQGSEA. The CDR3 is 11 amino acids. Sequencing used immunoSEQ multiplex PCR; TCRdb keeps in-frame clones, though not all of them. This table has about 150,000 clones, over 80% appearing once. This clonotype was obtained from a man between 65 and 85 years old who had been exposed to COVID-19. Sequenced: PBMCs or T cells enriched from blood (not recorded which). The rearrangement joins TRBV29-1 to TRBJ2-3; perhaps TRBD1 as D (6 bases). The CDR3 DNA reads TGCGGAGAGGGGGACACAGATACGCAGTATTTT. This encodes CGEGDTDTQYF.